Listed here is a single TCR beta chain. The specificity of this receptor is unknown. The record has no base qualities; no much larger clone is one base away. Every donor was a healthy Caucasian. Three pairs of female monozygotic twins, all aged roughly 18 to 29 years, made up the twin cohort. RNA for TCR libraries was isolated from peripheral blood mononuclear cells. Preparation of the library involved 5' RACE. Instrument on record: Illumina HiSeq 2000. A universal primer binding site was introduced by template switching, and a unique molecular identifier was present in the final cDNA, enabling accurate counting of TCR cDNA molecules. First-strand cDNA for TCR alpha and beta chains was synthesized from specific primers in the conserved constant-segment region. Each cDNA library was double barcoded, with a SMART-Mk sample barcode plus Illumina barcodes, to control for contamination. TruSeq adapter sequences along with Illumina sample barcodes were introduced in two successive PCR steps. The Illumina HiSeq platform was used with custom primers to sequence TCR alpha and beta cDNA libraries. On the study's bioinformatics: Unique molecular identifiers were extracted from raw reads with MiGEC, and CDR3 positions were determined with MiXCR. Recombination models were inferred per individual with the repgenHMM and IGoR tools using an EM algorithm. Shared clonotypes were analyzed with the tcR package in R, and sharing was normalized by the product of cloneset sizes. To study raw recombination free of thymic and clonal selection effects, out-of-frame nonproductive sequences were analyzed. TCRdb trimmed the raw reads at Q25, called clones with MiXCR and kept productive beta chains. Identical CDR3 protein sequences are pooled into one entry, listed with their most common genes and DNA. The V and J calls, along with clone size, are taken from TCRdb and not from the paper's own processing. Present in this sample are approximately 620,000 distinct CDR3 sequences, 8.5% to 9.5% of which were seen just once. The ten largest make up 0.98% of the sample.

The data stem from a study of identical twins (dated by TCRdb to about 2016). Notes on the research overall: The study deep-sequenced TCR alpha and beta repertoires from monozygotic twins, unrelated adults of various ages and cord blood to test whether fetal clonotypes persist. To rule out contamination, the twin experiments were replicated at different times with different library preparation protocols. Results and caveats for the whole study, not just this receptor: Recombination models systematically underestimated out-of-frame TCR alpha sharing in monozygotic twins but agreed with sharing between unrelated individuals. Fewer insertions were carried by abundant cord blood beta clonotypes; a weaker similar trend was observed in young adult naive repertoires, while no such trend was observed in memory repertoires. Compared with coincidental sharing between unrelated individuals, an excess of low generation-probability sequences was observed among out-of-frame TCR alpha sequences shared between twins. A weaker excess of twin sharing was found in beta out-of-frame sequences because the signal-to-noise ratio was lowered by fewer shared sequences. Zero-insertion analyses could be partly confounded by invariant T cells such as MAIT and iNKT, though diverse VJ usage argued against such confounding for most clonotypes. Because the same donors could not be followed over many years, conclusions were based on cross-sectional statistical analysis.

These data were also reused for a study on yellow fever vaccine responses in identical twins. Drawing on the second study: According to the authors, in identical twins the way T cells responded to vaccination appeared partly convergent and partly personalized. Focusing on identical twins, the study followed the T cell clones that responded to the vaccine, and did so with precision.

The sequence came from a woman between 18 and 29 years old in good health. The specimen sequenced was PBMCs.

The DNA is as follows: TGCAGTGCTAGAGCGGGGGAGCCCTACGAGCAGTACTTC. The encoded protein is CSARAGEPYEQYF. The chain joins TRBV20-1 to TRBJ2-7; perhaps TRBD2 is the D gene, with 6 bases matching. Inclusive of the bounding cysteine and phenylalanine, the CDR3 is 13 residues long. Only the CDR3 portion is preserved as DNA: 39 bases, with reading frame beginning at the first base. The germline V gene encodes CDR1 DFQATT and CDR2 SNEGSKA (reference sequence). Trimming at the junction amounts to 1 base on V and 2 bases on J, and the germline ends lie 9 bases apart.